This is a list of T cell receptor beta chains from one sample in a study of blood T cells in healthy people across ages. TCRdb called the 5' RACE reads again in MiXCR, with one record for every CDR3 protein. The table has 1,500,000 or so distinct CDR3 sequences, approximately 39% seen once. The source material was blood. Receptor source: a woman younger than 30 in good health. Each CDR3 is given with its conserved first and last residue. Fields, in order: D gene, V gene, clone size, J gene, CDR3 protein, CDR3 DNA. D genes are given only for firm matches. Where a row states a size, it is once, few, many or the class of an expanded clone; other rows omit it.

D: TRBD2; V: TRBV14; size: once; J: TRBJ2-1; CDR3: CASSQAAGANEQFF; DNA: TGTGCCAGCAGCCAAGCCGCGGGAGCTAATGAGCAGTTCTTC
D: -; V: TRBV20-1; size: few; J: TRBJ1-2; CDR3: CSAQTPGDYGYTF; DNA: TGCAGTGCTCAGACCCCAGGGGACTATGGCTACACCTTC
D: -; V: TRBV20-1; size: once; J: TRBJ2-7; CDR3: CSAREELENEQYF; DNA: TGCAGTGCTAGAGAGGAGTTAGAGAATGAGCAGTACTTC
D: TRBD1; V: TRBV6-5; size: few; J: TRBJ1-1; CDR3: CASSYAGQWEANTEAFF; DNA: TGTGCCAGCAGTTACGCGGGACAGTGGGAGGCGAACACTGAAGCTTTCTTT
D: TRBD2; V: TRBV20-1; size: few; J: TRBJ2-5; CDR3: CSARLAAGFETQYF; DNA: TGCAGTGCGAGACTAGCAGCTGGGTTTGAGACCCAGTACTTC
D: TRBD1; V: TRBV15; size: few; J: TRBJ2-1; CDR3: CATSRRQGSSYNEQFF; DNA: TGTGCCACCAGCAGACGACAGGGTAGCTCCTACAATGAGCAGTTCTTC
D: TRBD2; V: TRBV7-2; size: few; J: TRBJ2-7; CDR3: CASSPPGLAHYEQYF; DNA: TGTGCCAGCAGCCCACCGGGACTAGCTCACTACGAGCAGTACTTC
D: -; V: TRBV7-9; size: -; J: TRBJ1-2; CDR3: CASRTGTLNYGYTF; DNA: TGTGCCAGCAGGACCGGGACATTAAACTATGGCTACACCTTC
D: TRBD2; V: TRBV20-1; size: -; J: TRBJ2-5; CDR3: CSARSPLSGEETQYF; DNA: TGCAGTGCTAGATCACCCCTTAGCGGGGAAGAGACCCAGTACTTC
D: -; V: TRBV7-6; size: few; J: TRBJ2-1; CDR3: CASSLVNSGTEQFF; DNA: TGTGCCAGCAGCTTAGTTAATTCGGGAACCGAGCAGTTCTTC
D: -; V: TRBV20-1; size: few; J: TRBJ2-7; CDR3: CSASDLSSYEQYF; DNA: TGCAGTGCTAGCGACTTGAGCTCCTACGAGCAGTACTTC
D: TRBD1; V: TRBV7-2; size: -; J: TRBJ1-3; CDR3: CASSSLDRGRNTIYF; DNA: TGTGCCAGCAGCTCCCTCGACAGGGGTCGAAACACCATATATTTT
D: -; V: TRBV7-2; size: -; J: TRBJ1-4; CDR3: CASSMGGGNEKLFF; DNA: TGTGCCAGCAGCATGGGGGGAGGAAATGAAAAACTGTTTTTT
D: -; V: TRBV20-1; size: few; J: TRBJ2-3; CDR3: CSARDSRGRTYTDTQYF; DNA: TGCAGTGCTAGAGATAGCAGGGGAAGGACCTACACAGATACGCAGTATTTT
D: -; V: TRBV27; size: -; J: TRBJ1-5; CDR3: CASSFRGTRNQPQHF; DNA: TGTGCCAGCAGTTTCAGGGGCACGCGCAATCAGCCCCAGCATTTT
D: -; V: TRBV9; size: -; J: TRBJ1-1; CDR3: CASSADGPNTEAFF; DNA: TGTGCCAGTAGCGCCGACGGTCCGAACACTGAAGCTTTCTTT
D: -; V: TRBV11-2; size: -; J: TRBJ1-1; CDR3: CASSLGMGGAFF; DNA: TGTGCCAGCAGCTTAGGAATGGGGGGGGCTTTCTTT
D: TRBD2; V: TRBV29-1; size: -; J: TRBJ2-7; CDR3: CSVEGWTSGSYEQYF; DNA: TGCAGCGTTGAAGGGTGGACTAGCGGGAGCTACGAGCAGTACTTC
D: TRBD2; V: TRBV29-1; size: -; J: TRBJ2-1; CDR3: CSVGPSGHNEQFF; DNA: TGCAGCGTTGGGCCTAGCGGCCACAATGAGCAGTTCTTC
D: -; V: TRBV20-1; size: few; J: TRBJ1-2; CDR3: CSARVGTGSGGYTF; DNA: TGCAGTGCTAGAGTCGGTACAGGGTCGGGTGGCTACACCTTC
D: -; V: TRBV29-1; size: -; J: TRBJ2-7; CDR3: CSVEENYEQYF; DNA: TGCAGCGTTGAGGAAAACTACGAGCAGTACTTC
D: -; V: TRBV11-2; size: -; J: TRBJ2-7; CDR3: CASSLQMTYEQYF; DNA: TGTGCCAGCAGCTTACAGATGACCTACGAGCAGTACTTC
D: -; V: TRBV20-1; size: -; J: TRBJ1-5; CDR3: CSARNRNSNQPQHF; DNA: TGCAGTGCTAGAAACCGGAATAGCAATCAGCCCCAGCATTTT
D: TRBD2; V: TRBV12-3/TRBV12-4; size: -; J: TRBJ2-7; CDR3: CASSSTLAGVYEQYF; DNA: TGTGCCAGCAGTTCCACACTAGCGGGAGTGTACGAGCAGTACTTC
D: -; V: TRBV12-3/TRBV12-4; size: -; J: TRBJ2-5; CDR3: CASSLGVGGLETQYF; DNA: TGTGCCAGCAGTTTAGGGGTGGGGGGCCTGGAGACCCAGTACTTC
D: TRBD2; V: TRBV20-1; size: -; J: TRBJ2-1; CDR3: CSAVTTSGGAGEQFF; DNA: TGCAGTGCTGTTACGACTAGCGGGGGGGCTGGGGAGCAGTTCTTC
D: -; V: TRBV28; size: few; J: TRBJ2-7; CDR3: CASSPGGGLYEQYF; DNA: TGTGCCAGCAGCCCAGGTGGGGGGCTTTACGAGCAGTACTTC
D: -; V: TRBV29-1; size: many; J: TRBJ2-6; CDR3: CSTHTRVAGANVLTF; DNA: TGCAGCACTCACACCAGGGTAGCTGGGGCCAACGTCCTGACTTTC
D: -; V: TRBV27; size: -; J: TRBJ2-7; CDR3: CASSVRGKGYNEQYF; DNA: TGTGCCAGCAGTGTTCGGGGAAAGGGTTACAATGAGCAGTACTTC
D: TRBD1; V: TRBV27; size: -; J: TRBJ2-2; CDR3: CASRPTGGLVWTGELFF; DNA: TGTGCCAGCAGACCGACAGGGGGCTTAGTATGGACCGGGGAGCTGTTTTTT
D: -; V: TRBV4-3; size: many; J: TRBJ2-5; CDR3: CASSQDRDPEETQYF; DNA: TGCGCCAGCAGCCAAGATCGGGACCCTGAAGAGACCCAGTACTTC
D: -; V: TRBV5-1; size: -; J: TRBJ1-2; CDR3: CASSLTGSGYGYTF; DNA: TGCGCCAGCAGCTTGACCGGGTCTGGCTATGGCTACACCTTC
D: TRBD1; V: TRBV5-1; size: once; J: TRBJ2-2; CDR3: CASSLAGQRNTGELFF; DNA: TGCGCCAGCAGCTTGGCGGGACAGCGCAACACCGGGGAGCTGTTTTTT
D: TRBD2; V: TRBV15; size: once; J: TRBJ2-1; CDR3: CATSRIAGGLSYNEQFF; DNA: TGTGCCACCAGCAGAATAGCGGGAGGGCTTTCCTACAATGAGCAGTTCTTC
D: TRBD2; V: TRBV4-1; size: few; J: TRBJ2-1; CDR3: CASSNGAIAGPGNEQFF; DNA: TGCGCCAGCAGTAACGGAGCAATAGCGGGCCCAGGGAATGAGCAGTTCTTC
D: TRBD1; V: TRBV27; size: -; J: TRBJ2-1; CDR3: CASSPKGQGRIGNEQFF; DNA: TGTGCCAGCAGTCCCAAAGGACAGGGACGGATCGGCAATGAGCAGTTCTTC
D: TRBD2; V: TRBV20-1; size: -; J: TRBJ2-7; CDR3: CSAWLAGYNEQYF; DNA: TGCAGTGCTTGGCTAGCGGGGTACAATGAGCAGTACTTC
D: TRBD2; V: TRBV7-2; size: -; J: TRBJ2-1; CDR3: CASSRPGLAGGPSYNEQFF; DNA: TGTGCCAGCAGCCGACCGGGACTAGCGGGGGGTCCGTCCTACAATGAGCAGTTCTTC
D: TRBD2; V: TRBV29-1; size: few; J: TRBJ2-1; CDR3: CSVGTSGRNYEQFF; DNA: TGCAGCGTGGGGACTAGCGGGAGGAACTATGAGCAGTTCTTC
D: TRBD2; V: TRBV6-5; size: -; J: TRBJ2-7; CDR3: CASSYRASGPYEQYF; DNA: TGTGCCAGCAGTTACAGGGCTAGCGGACCCTACGAGCAGTACTTC
D: TRBD1; V: TRBV5-1; size: -; J: TRBJ2-3; CDR3: CASSGDRLTDTQYF; DNA: TGCGCCAGCAGCGGGGACAGGCTCACAGATACGCAGTATTTT
D: -; V: TRBV11-2; size: -; J: TRBJ2-1; CDR3: CASSHNRGGETQFF; DNA: TGTGCCAGCAGCCATAACAGGGGAGGAGAGACCCAGTTCTTC
D: -; V: TRBV5-8; size: -; J: TRBJ2-3; CDR3: CASSVMPRADTQYF; DNA: TGTGCCAGCAGCGTGATGCCAAGGGCAGATACGCAGTATTTT
D: -; V: TRBV20-1; size: many; J: TRBJ2-1; CDR3: CSAPLGRSYNEQFF; DNA: TGCAGTGCTCCGCTAGGACGGAGTTACAATGAGCAGTTCTTC
D: -; V: TRBV13; size: -; J: TRBJ1-1; CDR3: CASSKTRTRGDTEAFF; DNA: TGTGCCAGCAGTAAAACAAGAACCCGGGGGGACACTGAAGCTTTCTTT
D: -; V: TRBV7-9; size: many; J: TRBJ2-1; CDR3: CASSLVGALYNEQFF; DNA: TGTGCCAGCAGCTTAGTTGGGGCCCTATACAATGAGCAGTTCTTC
D: -; V: TRBV20-1; size: -; J: TRBJ1-2; CDR3: CSATHRANYGYTF; DNA: TGCAGTGCCACACACAGAGCTAACTATGGCTACACCTTC
D: TRBD1; V: TRBV6-5; size: few; J: TRBJ2-7; CDR3: CASKSTGTGNSYEQYF; DNA: TGTGCCAGCAAATCGACCGGGACAGGGAACTCCTACGAGCAGTACTTC
D: -; V: TRBV7-2; size: -; J: TRBJ1-5; CDR3: CASSRTGGQPQHF; DNA: TGTGCCAGCAGCAGGACGGGGGGTCAGCCCCAGCATTTT
D: -; V: TRBV7-9; size: -; J: TRBJ1-2; CDR3: CASSLVGDYDYGYTF; DNA: TGTGCCAGCAGCTTAGTAGGGGACTACGACTATGGCTACACCTTC
D: -; V: TRBV28; size: many; J: TRBJ2-1; CDR3: CASSFRGYNEQFF; DNA: TGTGCCAGCAGTTTTAGGGGGTACAATGAGCAGTTCTTC
D: -; V: TRBV20-1; size: few; J: TRBJ2-3; CDR3: CSAEGVAGQSTDTQYF; DNA: TGCAGTGCAGAGGGAGTAGCGGGACAGAGCACAGATACGCAGTATTTT
D: -; V: TRBV20-1; size: few; J: TRBJ1-5; CDR3: CSARKGSPNQPQHF; DNA: TGCAGTGCTAGAAAAGGCAGCCCCAATCAGCCCCAGCATTTT
D: -; V: TRBV24-1; size: -; J: TRBJ2-3; CDR3: CAATSGSTDTQYF; DNA: TGTGCCGCCACTTCAGGCTCCACAGATACGCAGTATTTT
D: -; V: TRBV7-7; size: few; J: TRBJ1-5; CDR3: CASSLEGAQFRNQPQHF; DNA: TGTGCTAGCAGCTTAGAAGGTGCTCAGTTCAGGAATCAGCCCCAGCATTTT
D: -; V: TRBV2; size: -; J: TRBJ1-1; CDR3: CASSVYAGGAMNTEAFF; DNA: TGTGCCAGCAGTGTGTACGCGGGCGGCGCCATGAACACTGAAGCTTTCTTT
D: -; V: TRBV4-3; size: many; J: TRBJ2-3; CDR3: CASSQDLARVSDTQYF; DNA: TGCGCCAGCAGCCAAGATCTGGCCAGGGTATCGGATACGCAGTATTTT
D: TRBD1; V: TRBV4-1; size: once; J: TRBJ2-7; CDR3: CASSPRTGNGDEQYF; DNA: TGCGCCAGCAGTCCAAGGACAGGGAATGGCGACGAGCAGTACTTC
D: TRBD1; V: TRBV5-1; size: -; J: TRBJ2-7; CDR3: CASSLAGTGTSEQYF; DNA: TGCGCCAGCAGCTTGGCCGGGACAGGGACATCCGAGCAGTACTTC
D: TRBD2; V: TRBV10-3; size: -; J: TRBJ2-1; CDR3: CAIKAGVSYNEQFF; DNA: TGTGCCATCAAGGCGGGAGTTTCCTACAATGAGCAGTTCTTC